This entry describes one T cell receptor (beta chain). What it binds is unknown. A read error may produce the germline difference seen at one junction end. The CDR3 sequence is 18 residues long. The germline V gene encodes CDR1 SGHTA and CDR2 FQGNSA. This sample is part of a study of metastatic and nonmetastatic thyroid tumors. Study as a whole: The authors compared repertoires across blood and tumor or nodule tissue from malignant and benign thyroid patients.

Original processing notes: A papillary thyroid cancer distant-metastasis classifier was built from CDR3 differences across clinicopathological groups. TCRdb re-called the PCR reads via MiXCR. The authors' filters were not applied to this entry. The sample has about 60,000 clones; around 15% are singletons. Patients had received no treatment of any kind before thyroid surgery. Study observations and caveats: According to reports, the diversity of TCR beta was significantly higher in malignant thyroid tumors than in benign nodules, and this held in both blood and tumor samples.

Sequenced: blood. This TCR derives from a male donor with papillary thyroid cancer or a benign thyroid nodule (not recorded which). Some clones in this sample may be carry-over from other donors' samples. This chain joins TRBV7-2 and TRBJ2-2, with 11 bases matching TRBD2. CDR3 sequence reads: CASSLASGRGANTWELFF. Here the CDR3 DNA reads TGTGCCAGCAGCTTAGCTAGCGGGAGGGGTGCGAACACCTGGGAGCTGTTTTTT.